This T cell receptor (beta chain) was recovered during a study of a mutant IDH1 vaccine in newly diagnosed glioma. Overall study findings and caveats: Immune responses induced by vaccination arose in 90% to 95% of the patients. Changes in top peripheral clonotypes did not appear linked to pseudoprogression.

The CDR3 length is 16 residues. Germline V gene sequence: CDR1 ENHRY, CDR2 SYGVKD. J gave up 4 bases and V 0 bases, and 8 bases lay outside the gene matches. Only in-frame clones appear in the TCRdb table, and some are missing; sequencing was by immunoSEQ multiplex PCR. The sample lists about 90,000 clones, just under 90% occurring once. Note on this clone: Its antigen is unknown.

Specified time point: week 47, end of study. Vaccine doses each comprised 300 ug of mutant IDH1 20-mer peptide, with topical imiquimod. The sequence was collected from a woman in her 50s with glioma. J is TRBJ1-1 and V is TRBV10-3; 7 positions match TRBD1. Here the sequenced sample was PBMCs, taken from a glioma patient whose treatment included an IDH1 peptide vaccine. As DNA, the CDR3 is TGTGCCATCAGTGAGTCGTTGGGAGGGGGCCCCACTGAAGCTTTCTTT. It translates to CAISESLGGGPTEAFF.